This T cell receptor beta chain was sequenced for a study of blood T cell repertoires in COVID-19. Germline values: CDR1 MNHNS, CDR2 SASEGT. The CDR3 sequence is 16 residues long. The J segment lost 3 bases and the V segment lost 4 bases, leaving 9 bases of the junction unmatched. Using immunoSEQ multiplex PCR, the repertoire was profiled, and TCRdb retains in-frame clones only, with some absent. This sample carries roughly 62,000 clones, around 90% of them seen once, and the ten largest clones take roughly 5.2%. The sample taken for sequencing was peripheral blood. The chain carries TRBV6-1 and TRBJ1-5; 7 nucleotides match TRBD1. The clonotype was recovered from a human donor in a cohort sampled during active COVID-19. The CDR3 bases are TGTGCCAGCAGTGCCACCGGGACAGCAAACAATCAGCCCCAGCATTTT. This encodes CASSATGTANNQPQHF.